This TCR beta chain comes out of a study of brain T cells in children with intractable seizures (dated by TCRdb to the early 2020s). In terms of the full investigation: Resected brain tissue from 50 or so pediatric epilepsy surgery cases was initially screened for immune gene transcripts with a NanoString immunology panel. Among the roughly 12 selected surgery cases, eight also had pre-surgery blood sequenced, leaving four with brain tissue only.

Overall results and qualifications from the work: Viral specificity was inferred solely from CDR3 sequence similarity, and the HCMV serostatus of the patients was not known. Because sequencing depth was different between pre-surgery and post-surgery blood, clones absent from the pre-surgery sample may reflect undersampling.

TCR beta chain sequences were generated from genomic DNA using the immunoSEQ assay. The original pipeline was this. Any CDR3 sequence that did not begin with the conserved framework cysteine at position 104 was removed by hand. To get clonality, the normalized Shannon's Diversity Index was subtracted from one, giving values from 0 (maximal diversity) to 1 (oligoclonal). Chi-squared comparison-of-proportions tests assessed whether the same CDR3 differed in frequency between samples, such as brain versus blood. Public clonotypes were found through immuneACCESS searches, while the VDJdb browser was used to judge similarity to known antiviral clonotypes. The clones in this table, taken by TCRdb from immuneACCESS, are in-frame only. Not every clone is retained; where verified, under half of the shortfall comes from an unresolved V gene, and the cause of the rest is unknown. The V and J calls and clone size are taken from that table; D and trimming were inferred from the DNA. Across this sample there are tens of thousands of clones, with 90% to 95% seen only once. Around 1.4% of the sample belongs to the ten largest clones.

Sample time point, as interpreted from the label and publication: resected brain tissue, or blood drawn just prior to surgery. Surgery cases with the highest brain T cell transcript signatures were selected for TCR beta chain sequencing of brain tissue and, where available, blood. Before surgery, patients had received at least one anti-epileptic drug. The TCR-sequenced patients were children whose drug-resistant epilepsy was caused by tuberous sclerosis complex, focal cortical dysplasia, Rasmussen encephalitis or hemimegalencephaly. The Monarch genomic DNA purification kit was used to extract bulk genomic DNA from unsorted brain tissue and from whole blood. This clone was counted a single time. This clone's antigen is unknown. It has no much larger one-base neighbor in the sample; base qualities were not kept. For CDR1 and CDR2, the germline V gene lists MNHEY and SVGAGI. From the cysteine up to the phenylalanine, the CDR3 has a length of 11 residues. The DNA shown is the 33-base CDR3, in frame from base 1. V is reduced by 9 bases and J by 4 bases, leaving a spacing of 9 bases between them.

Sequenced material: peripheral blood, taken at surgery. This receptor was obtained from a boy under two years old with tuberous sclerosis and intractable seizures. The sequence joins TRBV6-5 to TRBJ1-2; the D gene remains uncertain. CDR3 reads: CASRGIYGYTF. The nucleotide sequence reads TGTGCCAGTCGGGGTATCTATGGCTACACCTTC.